The 11 T cell receptor beta chains given below trace back to one sample, sequenced in a study of cytotoxic CD8 clonotypes in ibrutinib-treated CLL. The data were produced by immunoSEQ multiplex PCR, yet TCRdb's version contains in-frame clones alone and is incomplete. This table holds more than 200,000 clones, 70% to 75% found once. Specimen: PBMCs, collected after 12 months of ibrutinib treatment. Receptor source: a human donor with chronic lymphocytic leukemia.

The rearrangement uses TRBV27 and TRBJ1-4, with D possibly TRBD1 on 5 matching bases. Trimming pared 0 bases from V and 7 bases from J, leaving 12 bases between. In germline, CDR1 is MNHEY, CDR2 SMNVEV (reference sequence). The CDR3 runs to 15 residues. CDR3 residues: CASSLSIGAVEKLFF. CDR3 in DNA: TGTGCCAGCAGTTTATCGATAGGGGCAGTTGAAAAACTGTTTTTT.

CDR3 amino acids: CASRTSSGDEQYF. DNA for the CDR3: TGTGCCAGTCGTACCTCTTCGGGTGACGAGCAGTACTTC. V and J are TRBV6-1 and TRBJ2-7, with D unresolved. Germline V gene sequence: CDR1 MNHNS, CDR2 SASEGT. The CDR3 runs to 13 residues. The V and J ends lost 9 bases and 5 bases respectively, with 17 bases between them.

This chain uses TRBV16 with TRBJ1-1; a possible D gene is TRBD1 (6 bases). The ends were cut back, 0 bases at V and 4 bases at J, with 12 bases in the middle. The germline gives CDR1 KGHSY, CDR2 FQNENV. This CDR3 is 15 amino acids long. Written as DNA, the CDR3 is TGTGCCAGCAGCCAATCCCAGGGGACGGGCACTGAAGCTTTCTTT. This gives the protein CASSQSQGTGTEAFF.

Of note for this clone: A much larger clone sits a single nucleotide away, making a read error possible. The V gene is TRBV5-6, the J gene TRBJ1-1; 7 bases line up with TRBD1. Germline V gives CDR1 SGHDT, CDR2 YYEEEE. The ends lost 4 bases at V and 3 bases at J; junction bases unmatched: 3. The CDR3 consists of 13 residues. This CDR3 is CASSEDRDTEAFF. The CDR3 bases are TGTGCCAGCAGCGAAGACAGGGACACTGAAGCTTTCTTT.

In its sample, this clone was seen once. The rearrangement uses TRBV7-2 and TRBJ2-5; 7 bases match TRBD1. The CDR3 spans 15 residues. Germline loops: CDR1 SGHTA, CDR2 FQGNSA. The V and J ends lost 5 bases and 3 bases, in that order; junction bases with no gene match: 9. In DNA form, the CDR3 reads TGTGCCAGCAGCCGAGACAGGGTAGGAAAAGAGACCCAGTACTTC. Protein product: CASSRDRVGKETQYF.

CDR3 loop: CASSRLATNTGELFF. CDR3 DNA: TGTGCCAGCAGCCGACTAGCGACCAACACCGGGGAGCTGTTTTTT. The V gene is TRBV7-9, the J gene TRBJ2-2; TRBD2 aligns across 8 bases. The CDR3 consists of 15 residues. The J segment lost 2 bases and the V segment lost 5 bases, leaving 4 bases of the junction unmatched. Germline CDR1 SEHNR, CDR2 FQNEAQ (reference sequence).

The rearrangement joins TRBV2 to TRBJ1-4; D is perhaps TRBD1 (5 bases). V was cut by 6 bases and J by 7 bases, with 12 bases left in between. The CDR3 loop spans 13 amino acids. CDR1 and CDR2 (germline): SNHLY, FYNNEI. This CDR3 reads CASSARDLEKLFF. The CDR3 DNA follows: TGTGCCAGCAGCGCCCGGGACCTTGAAAAACTGTTTTTT.

V gene TRBV5-1 combines with J gene TRBJ2-3; D might be TRBD2 (6 bases). Germline-derived CDR1 and CDR2 are SGHRS and YFSETQ. This CDR3 region has 13 residues. Trimming pared 5 bases from V and 2 bases from J, leaving 9 bases between. CDR3 residues: CASRTGVTDTQYF. CDR3 DNA sequence: TGCGCCAGCAGAACGGGGGTCACAGATACGCAGTATTTT.

This clone was counted between two and nine times. V and J are TRBV27 and TRBJ1-1; D is unresolved. Germline V gives CDR1 MNHEY, CDR2 SMNVEV (reference sequence). Trimming cost V 4 bases and J 0 bases, with 12 bases left between them. CDR3 length: 15 amino acids. The DNA for the CDR3 is TGTGCCAGCAGTTGGATTGGGCGGATGAACACTGAAGCTTTCTTT. It yields the protein CASSWIGRMNTEAFF.

This clone was seen only once. The V call is TRBV25-1, the J call TRBJ2-1; the D is unclear. The CDR3 length is 12 residues. In germline, CDR1 is MGHDK, CDR2 SYGVNS. V was trimmed by 2 bases and J by 7 bases, leaving 6 bases between them. CDR3 in DNA: TGTGCCAGCAGTGAAAGGGTAAATGAGCAGTTCTTC. The encoded protein is CASSERVNEQFF.

This clone showed up just once. As DNA, the CDR3 is TGTGCCTGGAGTGCGGACAGGAAGAGCTACACCTTC. Amino acids: CAWSADRKSYTF. This sequence joins TRBV30 and TRBJ1-2; 7 bases are a match to TRBD1. CDR1 GTSNPN and CDR2 SVGIG come from the germline V gene (reference sequence). The CDR3 contains 12 residues. The J segment lost 9 bases and the V segment lost 1 base, leaving 5 bases of the junction unmatched.